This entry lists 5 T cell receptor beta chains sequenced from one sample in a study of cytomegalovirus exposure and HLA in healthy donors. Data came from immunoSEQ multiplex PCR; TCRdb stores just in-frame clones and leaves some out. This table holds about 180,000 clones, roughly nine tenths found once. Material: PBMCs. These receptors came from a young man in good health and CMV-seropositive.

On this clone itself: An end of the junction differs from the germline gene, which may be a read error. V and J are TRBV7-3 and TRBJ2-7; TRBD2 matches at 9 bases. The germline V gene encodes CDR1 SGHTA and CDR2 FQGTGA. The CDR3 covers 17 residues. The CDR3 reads CASSPPWERGASCEQYF. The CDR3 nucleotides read TGTGCCAGCAGCCCCCCCTGGGAGCGGGGGGCCTCCTGCGAGCAGTACTTC. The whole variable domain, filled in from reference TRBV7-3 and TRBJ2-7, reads GAGVSQTPSNKVTEKGKYVELRCDPISGHTALYWYRQSLGQGPEFLIYFQGTGAADDSGLPNDRFFAVRPEGSVSTLKIQRTERGDSAVYLCASSPPWERGASCEQYFGPGTRLTVT.

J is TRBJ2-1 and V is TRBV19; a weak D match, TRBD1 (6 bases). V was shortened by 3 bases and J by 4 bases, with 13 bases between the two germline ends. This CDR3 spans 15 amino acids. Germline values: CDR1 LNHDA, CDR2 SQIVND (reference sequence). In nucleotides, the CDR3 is TGTGCCAGTAGTATCCTGGCACAGGGTTACAATGAGCAGTTCTTC. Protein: CASSILAQGYNEQFF.

CDR3 in amino acids: CASSRLGQGQTEAFF. For the CDR3, the DNA is TGTGCCAGCAGCAGATTGGGTCAGGGTCAGACTGAAGCTTTCTTT. The V gene is TRBV7-2, the J gene TRBJ1-1; possibly TRBD1 for D (5 bases). V lost 5 bases, J lost 5 bases, and 18 bases lay in between. Per the germline V gene, CDR1 is SGHTA and CDR2 is FQGNSA. This CDR3 is 15 amino acids long.

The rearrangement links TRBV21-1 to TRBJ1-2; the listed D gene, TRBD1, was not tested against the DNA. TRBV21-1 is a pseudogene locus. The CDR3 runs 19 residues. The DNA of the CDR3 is TGTGCCAGCAGCAAAGAGTCTGAGGACAGGGCCCATGGTACGGTTGGCTACACCTTC. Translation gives CASSKESEDRAHGTVGYTF.

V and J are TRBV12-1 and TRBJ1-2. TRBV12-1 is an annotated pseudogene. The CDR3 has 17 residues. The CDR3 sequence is CASSSWGGANNNYGYTF. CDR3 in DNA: TGTGCCAGCAGCTCCTGGGGGGGGGCGAATAATAACTATGGCTACACCTTC.